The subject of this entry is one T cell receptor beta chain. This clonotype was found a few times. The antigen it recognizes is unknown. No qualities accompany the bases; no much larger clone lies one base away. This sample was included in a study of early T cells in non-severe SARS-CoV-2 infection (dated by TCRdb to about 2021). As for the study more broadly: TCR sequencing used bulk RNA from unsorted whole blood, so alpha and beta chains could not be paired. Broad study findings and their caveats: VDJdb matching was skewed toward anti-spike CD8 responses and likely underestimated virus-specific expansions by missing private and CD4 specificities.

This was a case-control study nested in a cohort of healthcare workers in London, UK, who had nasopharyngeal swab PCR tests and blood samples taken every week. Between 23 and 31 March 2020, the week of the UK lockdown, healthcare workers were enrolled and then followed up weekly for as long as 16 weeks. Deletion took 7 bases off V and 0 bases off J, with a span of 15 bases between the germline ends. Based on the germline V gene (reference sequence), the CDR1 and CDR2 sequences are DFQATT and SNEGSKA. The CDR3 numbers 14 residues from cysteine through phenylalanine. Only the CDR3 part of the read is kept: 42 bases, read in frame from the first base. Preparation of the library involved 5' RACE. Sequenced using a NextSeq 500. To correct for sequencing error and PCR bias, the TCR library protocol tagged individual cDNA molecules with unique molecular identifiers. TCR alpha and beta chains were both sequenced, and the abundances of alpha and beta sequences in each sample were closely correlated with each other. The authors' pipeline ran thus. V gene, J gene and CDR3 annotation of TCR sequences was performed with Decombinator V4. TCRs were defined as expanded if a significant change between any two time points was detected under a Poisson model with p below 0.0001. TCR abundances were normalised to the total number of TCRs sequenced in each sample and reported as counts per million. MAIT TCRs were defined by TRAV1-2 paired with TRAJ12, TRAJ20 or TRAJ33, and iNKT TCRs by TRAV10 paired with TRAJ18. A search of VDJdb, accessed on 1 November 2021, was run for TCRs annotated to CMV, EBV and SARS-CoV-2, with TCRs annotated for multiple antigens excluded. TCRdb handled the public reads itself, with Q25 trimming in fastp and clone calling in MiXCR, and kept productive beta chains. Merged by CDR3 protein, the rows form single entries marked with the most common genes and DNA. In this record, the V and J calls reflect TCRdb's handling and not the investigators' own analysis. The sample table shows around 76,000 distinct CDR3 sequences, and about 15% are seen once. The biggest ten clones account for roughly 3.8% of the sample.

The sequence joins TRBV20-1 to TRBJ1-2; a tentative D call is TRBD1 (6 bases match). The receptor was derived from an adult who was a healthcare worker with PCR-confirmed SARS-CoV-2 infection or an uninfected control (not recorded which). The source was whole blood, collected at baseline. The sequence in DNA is TGCAGTGTCTTGGACAGAGTTACTAACTATGGCTACACCTTC. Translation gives CSVLDRVTNYGYTF.